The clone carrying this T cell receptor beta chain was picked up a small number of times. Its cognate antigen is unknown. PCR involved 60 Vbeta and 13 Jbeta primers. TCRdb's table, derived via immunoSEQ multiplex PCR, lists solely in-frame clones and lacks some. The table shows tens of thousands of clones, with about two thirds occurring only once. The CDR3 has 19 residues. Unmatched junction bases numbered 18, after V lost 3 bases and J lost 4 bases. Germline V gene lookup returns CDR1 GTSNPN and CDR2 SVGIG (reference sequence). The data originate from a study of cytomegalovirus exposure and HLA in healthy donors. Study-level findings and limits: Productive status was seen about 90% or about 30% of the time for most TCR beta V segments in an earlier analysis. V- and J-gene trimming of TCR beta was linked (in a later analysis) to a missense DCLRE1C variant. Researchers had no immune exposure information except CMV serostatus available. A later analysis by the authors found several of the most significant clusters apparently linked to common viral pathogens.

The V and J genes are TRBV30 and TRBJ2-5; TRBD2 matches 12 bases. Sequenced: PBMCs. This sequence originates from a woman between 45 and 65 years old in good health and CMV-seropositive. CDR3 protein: CAWRGTWTSGDNGGETQYF. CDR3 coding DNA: TGTGCCTGGAGGGGGACCTGGACTAGCGGGGATAACGGGGGAGAGACCCAGTACTTC.